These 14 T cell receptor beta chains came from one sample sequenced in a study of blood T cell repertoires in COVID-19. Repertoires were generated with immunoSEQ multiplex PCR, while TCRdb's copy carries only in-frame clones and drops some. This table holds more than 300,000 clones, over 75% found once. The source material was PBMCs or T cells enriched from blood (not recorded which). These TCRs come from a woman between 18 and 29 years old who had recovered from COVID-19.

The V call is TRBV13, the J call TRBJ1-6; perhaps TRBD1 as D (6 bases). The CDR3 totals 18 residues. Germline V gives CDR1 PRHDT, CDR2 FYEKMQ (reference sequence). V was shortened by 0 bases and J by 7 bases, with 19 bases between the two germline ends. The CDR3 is CASSLGRVGALGNSPLHF. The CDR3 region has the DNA TGTGCCAGCAGCTTAGGCCGAGTGGGGGCCCTCGGGAATTCACCCCTCCACTTT.

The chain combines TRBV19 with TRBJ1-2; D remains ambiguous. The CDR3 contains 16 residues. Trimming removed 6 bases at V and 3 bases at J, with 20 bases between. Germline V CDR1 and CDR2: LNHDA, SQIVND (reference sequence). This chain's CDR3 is CASSSSQALRHYGYTF. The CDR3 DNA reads TGTGCCAGTAGCTCCTCCCAGGCACTTCGACACTATGGCTACACCTTC. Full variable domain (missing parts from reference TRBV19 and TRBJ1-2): DGGITQSPKYLFRKEGQNVTLSCEQNLNHDAMYWYRQDPGQGLRLIYYSQIVNDFQKGDIAEGYSVSREKKESFPLTVTSAQKNPTAFYLCASSSSQALRHYGYTFGSGTRLTVV.

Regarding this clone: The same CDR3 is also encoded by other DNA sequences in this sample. CDR3 in amino acids: CASSFSGGGNEQFF. Written as DNA, the CDR3 is TGTGCCAGCAGCTTCAGCGGGGGAGGCAATGAGCAGTTCTTC. V gene TRBV27 combines with J gene TRBJ2-1; 8 bases line up with TRBD2. CDR3 size: 14 residues. J lost 6 bases, V lost 6 bases, and 7 bases had no gene match. CDR1 is MNHEY, CDR2 SMNVEV, per germline (reference sequence).

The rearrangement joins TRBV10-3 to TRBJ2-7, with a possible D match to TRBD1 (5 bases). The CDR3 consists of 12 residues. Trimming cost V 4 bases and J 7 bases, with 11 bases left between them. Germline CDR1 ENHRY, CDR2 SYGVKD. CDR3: CAISGGLEEQYF. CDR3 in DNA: TGTGCCATCAGTGGGGGCTTAGAGGAGCAGTACTTC.

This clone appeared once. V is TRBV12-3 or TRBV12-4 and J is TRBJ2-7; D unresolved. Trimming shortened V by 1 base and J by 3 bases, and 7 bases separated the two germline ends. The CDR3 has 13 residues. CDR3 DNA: TGTGCCAGCAGTTTAGGACTCCTCTACGAGCAGTACTTC. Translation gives CASSLGLLYEQYF.

The CDR3 loop reads CARRLGQDGSPLHF. DNA for the CDR3: TGTGCCAGACGGCTTGGACAGGATGGGTCACCCCTCCACTTT. J is TRBJ1-6 and V is TRBV2, with 7 bases aligning to TRBD1. Looked up from germline, CDR1 is SNHLY and CDR2 is FYNNEI. V dropped 9 bases and J dropped 10; count of bases not matched to a gene: 12. The length of the CDR3 is 14 residues.

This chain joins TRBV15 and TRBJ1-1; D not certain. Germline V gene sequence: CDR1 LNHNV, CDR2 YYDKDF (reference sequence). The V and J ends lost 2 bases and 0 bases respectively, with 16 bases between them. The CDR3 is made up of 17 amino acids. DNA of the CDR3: TGTGCCACCAGCAGACCACCCGGGGTCACGGTGAACACTGAAGCTTTCTTT. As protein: CATSRPPGVTVNTEAFF.

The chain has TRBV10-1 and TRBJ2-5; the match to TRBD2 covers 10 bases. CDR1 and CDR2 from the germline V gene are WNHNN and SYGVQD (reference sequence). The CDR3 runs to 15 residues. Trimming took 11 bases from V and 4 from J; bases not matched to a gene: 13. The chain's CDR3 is CAGGVASGRVETQYF. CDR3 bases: TGCGCCGGCGGGGTTGCTAGCGGGAGAGTAGAGACCCAGTACTTC.

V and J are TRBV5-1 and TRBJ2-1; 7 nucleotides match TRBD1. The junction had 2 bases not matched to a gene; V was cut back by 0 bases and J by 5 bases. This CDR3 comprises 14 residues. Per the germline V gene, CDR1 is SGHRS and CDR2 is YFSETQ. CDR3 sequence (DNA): TGCGCCAGCAGCTTGGAGGGACAGCACAATGAGCAGTTCTTC. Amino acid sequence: CASSLEGQHNEQFF.

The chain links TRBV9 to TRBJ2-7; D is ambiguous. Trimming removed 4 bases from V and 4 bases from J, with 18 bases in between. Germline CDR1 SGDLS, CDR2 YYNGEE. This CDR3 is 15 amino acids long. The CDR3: CASSRSLVDWYEQYF. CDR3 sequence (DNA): TGTGCCAGCAGCCGCTCGTTGGTAGATTGGTACGAGCAGTACTTC.

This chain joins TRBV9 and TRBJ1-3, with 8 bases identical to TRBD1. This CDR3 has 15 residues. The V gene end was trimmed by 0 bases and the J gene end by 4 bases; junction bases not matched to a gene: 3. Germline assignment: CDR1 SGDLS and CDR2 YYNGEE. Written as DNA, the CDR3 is TGTGCCAGCAGCGTAGAGGGACAGGAAGGAAACACCATATATTTT. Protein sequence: CASSVEGQEGNTIYF.

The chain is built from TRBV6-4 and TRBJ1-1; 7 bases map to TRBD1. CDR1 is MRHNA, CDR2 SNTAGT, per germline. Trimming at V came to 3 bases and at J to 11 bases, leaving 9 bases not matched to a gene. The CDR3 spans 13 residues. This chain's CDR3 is CASSEQGPIGAFF. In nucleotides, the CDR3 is TGTGCCAGCAGTGAACAGGGGCCTATCGGGGCTTTCTTT.

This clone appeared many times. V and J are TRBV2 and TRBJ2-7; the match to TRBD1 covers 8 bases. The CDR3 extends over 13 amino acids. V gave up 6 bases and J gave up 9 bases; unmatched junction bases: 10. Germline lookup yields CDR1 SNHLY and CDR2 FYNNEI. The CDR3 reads CASRERTGMGQYF. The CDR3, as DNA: TGTGCCAGCAGGGAAAGGACAGGGATGGGGCAGTACTTC.

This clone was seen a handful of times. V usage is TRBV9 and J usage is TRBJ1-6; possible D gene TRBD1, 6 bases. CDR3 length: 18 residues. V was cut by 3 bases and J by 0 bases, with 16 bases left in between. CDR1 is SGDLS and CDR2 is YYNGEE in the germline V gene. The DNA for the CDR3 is TGTGCCAGCAGCGCCCCGGGGGGCGAAAGCTCCTATAATTCACCCCTCCACTTT. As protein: CASSAPGGESSYNSPLHF.